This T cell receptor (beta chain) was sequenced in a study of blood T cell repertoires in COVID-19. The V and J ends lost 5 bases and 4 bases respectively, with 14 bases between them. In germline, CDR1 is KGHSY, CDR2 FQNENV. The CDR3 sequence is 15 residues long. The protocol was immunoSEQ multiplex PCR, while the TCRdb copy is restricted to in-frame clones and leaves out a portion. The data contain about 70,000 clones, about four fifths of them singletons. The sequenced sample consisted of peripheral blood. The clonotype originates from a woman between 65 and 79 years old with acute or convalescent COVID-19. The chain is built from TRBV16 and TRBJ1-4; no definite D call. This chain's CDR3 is CASSTTEPYNEKLFF. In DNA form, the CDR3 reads TGTGCCAGCAGCACGACTGAACCTTATAATGAAAAACTGTTTTTT.